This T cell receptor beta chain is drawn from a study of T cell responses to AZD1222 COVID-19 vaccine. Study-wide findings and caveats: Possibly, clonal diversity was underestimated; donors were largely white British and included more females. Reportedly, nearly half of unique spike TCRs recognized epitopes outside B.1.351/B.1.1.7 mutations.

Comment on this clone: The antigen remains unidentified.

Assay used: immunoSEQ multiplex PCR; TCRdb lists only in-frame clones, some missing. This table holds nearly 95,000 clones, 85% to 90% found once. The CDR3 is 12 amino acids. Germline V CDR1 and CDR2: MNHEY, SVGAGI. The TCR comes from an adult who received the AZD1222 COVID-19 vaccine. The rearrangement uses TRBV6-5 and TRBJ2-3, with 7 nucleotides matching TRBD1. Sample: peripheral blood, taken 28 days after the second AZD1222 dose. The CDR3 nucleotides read TGTGCTGGGGGTGTCCACCGGGACAGTCAGTATTTT. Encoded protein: CAGGVHRDSQYF.